These 19 T cell receptor beta chains were sequenced from one sample in a study of CD8 T cells in Susac syndrome. Reverse transcription of 0.5 to 1 ug RNA used random hexamers. TCRdb re-called the immunoSEQ multiplex PCR reads through MiXCR, storing one row per CDR3 protein. This table holds around 230,000 distinct CDR3 sequences, around 96% found once. The source material was CD4+ T cells from PBMCs. These TCRs come from a human donor with multiple sclerosis.

This chain's CDR3 is CASSDVGGRQETQYF. The CDR3 DNA reads TGTGCCAGCAGCGACGTAGGGGGGAGACAAGAGACCCAGTACTTC. This chain connects TRBV9 to TRBJ2-5; D might be TRBD1 or TRBD2, each matching 6 bases. The germline V and J ends were trimmed by 3 bases and 2 bases, with 14 bases remaining between them. In germline, CDR1 is SGDLS, CDR2 YYNGEE. There are 15 residues in the CDR3. Full variable domain (outside the CDR3, taken from reference TRBV9 and TRBJ2-5): DSGVTQTPKHLITATGQRVTLRCSPRSGDLSVYWYQQSLDQGLQFLIQYYNGEERAKGNILERFSAQQFPDLHSELNLSSLELGDSALYFCASSDVGGRQETQYFGPGTRLLVL.

The J gene is TRBJ2-1, the V gene TRBV5-1, with 8 positions matching TRBD2. The CDR3 is made up of 16 amino acids. The ends lost 1 base at V and 6 bases at J; junction bases unmatched: 9. Germline lookup yields CDR1 SGHRS and CDR2 YFSETQ. Here the CDR3 reads CASSLLAGSLGNEQFF. CDR3 DNA sequence: TGCGCCAGCAGCTTGTTAGCGGGAAGTCTGGGCAATGAGCAGTTCTTC.

The chain is built from TRBV29-1 and TRBJ2-5, with TRBD1 as a possible D gene (8 bases). There are 14 residues in the CDR3. Trimming took off 7 bases at V and 5 bases at J, with 20 bases between the two ends. In germline, CDR1 is SQVTM, CDR2 ANQGSEA. The chain's CDR3 is CSGGGQVWLETQYF. CDR3 nucleotide sequence: TGCAGCGGGGGGGGACAGGTCTGGTTGGAGACCCAGTACTTC.

The V gene is TRBV30, the J gene TRBJ2-1; D perhaps matches TRBD1 (5 bases). The CDR3 covers 13 residues. CDR1 and CDR2 from the germline V gene are GTSNPN and SVGIG (reference sequence). Trimming removed 2 bases at V and 6 bases at J, with 11 bases between. The CDR3 bases are TGTGCCTGGAGTCGGGTTAGGGGCAATGAGCAGTTCTTC. Its translation is CAWSRVRGNEQFF. Full variable domain (remainder filled in from reference TRBV30 and TRBJ2-1): SQTIHQWPATLVQPVGSPLSLECTVEGTSNPNLYWYRQAAGRGLQLLFYSVGIGQISSEVPQNLSASRPQDRQFILSSKKLLLSDSGFYLCAWSRVRGNEQFFGPGTRLTVL.

The chain joins TRBV5-1 to TRBJ2-3; D not certain. V lost 0 bases and J 6 bases, leaving 11 bases between the germline ends. The CDR3 totals 14 residues. Germline assignment: CDR1 SGHRS and CDR2 YFSETQ. CDR3 nucleotides: TGCGCCAGCAGCTTGGATCAGTTGTCCGATACGCAGTATTTT. Protein: CASSLDQLSDTQYF. The full variable domain, rest sourced from reference TRBV5-1 and TRBJ2-3, is KAGVTQTPRYLIKTRGQQVTLSCSPISGHRSVSWYQQTPGQGLQFLFEYFSETQRNKGNFPGRFSGRQFSNSRSEMNVSTLELGDSALYLCASSLDQLSDTQYFGPGTRLTVL.

CDR3 in amino acids: CSAPAMLAKNIQYF. The CDR3 DNA reads TGCAGTGCCCCGGCCATGTTAGCCAAAAACATTCAGTACTTC. The chain employs TRBV20-1 and TRBJ2-4; D is undetermined. This CDR3 has 14 residues. V was shortened by 6 bases and J by 0 bases, with 12 bases between the two germline ends. Germline V lookup: CDR1 DFQATT, CDR2 SNEGSKA (reference sequence).

The J gene is TRBJ2-7, the V gene TRBV27, with 13 bases matching TRBD2. The germline V gene has CDR1 MNHEY and CDR2 SMNVEV (reference sequence). The CDR3 contains 16 residues. The ends lost 5 bases at V and 6 bases at J; junction bases unmatched: 10. CDR3 DNA: TGTGCCAGCAGTCCCCCAGGACTAGCGGGGGTGGGCGAGCAGTACTTC. This encodes CASSPPGLAGVGEQYF.

The rearrangement uses TRBV5-6 and TRBJ2-7, with 7 bases aligning to TRBD1. The germline V gene has CDR1 SGHDT and CDR2 YYEEEE. The CDR3 contains 15 residues. With V trimmed by 2 bases and J by 2 bases, 7 bases remained unmatched. CDR3 region: CASSLYRDRTYEQYF. DNA of the CDR3: TGTGCCAGCAGCTTATACCGGGACAGAACCTACGAGCAGTACTTC.

This chain connects TRBV6-6 to TRBJ1-2; the match to TRBD1 covers 9 bases. CDR3 length: 14 amino acids. Trimming at V came to 5 bases and at J to 4 bases, leaving 5 bases not matched to a gene. Germline V CDR1 and CDR2: MNHNY, SVGAGI (reference sequence). The CDR3 here is CASSPTDRGYGYTF. The CDR3 bases are TGTGCCAGCAGTCCAACGGACAGGGGCTATGGCTACACCTTC.

This clonotype showed up just a few times. The chain carries TRBV9 and TRBJ2-1; D unresolved. The V and J ends lost 0 bases and 5 bases respectively, with 6 bases between them. Germline CDR1 reads SGDLS; CDR2 reads YYNGEE. This CDR3 comprises 13 residues. In DNA, the CDR3 is TGTGCCAGCAGCGTAGTCGGAAACAATGAGCAGTTCTTC. It specifies CASSVVGNNEQFF.

V is TRBV20-1 and J is TRBJ2-7; D tentatively fits TRBD1 or TRBD2 (5 bases each). Germline V gene lookup returns CDR1 DFQATT and CDR2 SNEGSKA (reference sequence). CDR3 size: 13 residues. The V and J ends lost 3 bases and 2 bases respectively, with 11 bases between them. The CDR3 region has the DNA TGCAGTGCTAGCCGGGACGGAGCCTACGAGCAGTACTTC. Protein: CSASRDGAYEQYF.

The chain has TRBV20-1 and TRBJ2-5; maybe TRBD2 (6 bases). Germline V gives CDR1 DFQATT, CDR2 SNEGSKA (reference sequence). Between the trimmed V and J ends, which lost 3 bases and 2 bases, there was a span of 16 bases. The CDR3 covers 15 residues. In DNA, the CDR3 is TGCAGTGCTAGTTTCTGGCGGGGCGAACAAGAGACCCAGTACTTC. Translation: CSASFWRGEQETQYF.

This rearrangement joins TRBV11-2 to TRBJ2-3; D remains unclear. Trimming removed 5 bases at V and 4 bases at J, with 13 bases between. The CDR3 runs 14 residues. Germline V CDR1 and CDR2: SGHAT, FQNNGV. The CDR3 DNA is TGTGCCAGCAGCAAGAGTGGAGTGGCAGATACGCAGTATTTT. Its translation: CASSKSGVADTQYF. The full variable domain, with the rest looked up from reference TRBV11-2 and TRBJ2-3, is EAGVAQSPRYKIIEKRQSVAFWCNPISGHATLYWYQQILGQGPKLLIQFQNNGVVDDSQLPKDRFSAERLKGVDSTLKIQPAKLEDSAVYLCASSKSGVADTQYFGPGTRLTVL.

The chain combines TRBV5-1 with TRBJ1-1; tentatively, D is TRBD1 (6 bases). The CDR3 consists of 15 residues. V was clipped by 5 bases and J by 1 base, with 15 bases between them. Germline V gene lookup returns CDR1 SGHRS and CDR2 YFSETQ. CDR3 coding DNA: TGCGCCAGCAGTTGGGATCTACAGGGGAACACTGAAGCTTTCTTT. This encodes CASSWDLQGNTEAFF.

The rearrangement joins TRBV6-6 to TRBJ2-7; 8 bases align to TRBD1. The CDR3 has 16 residues. J lost 5 bases, V lost 2 bases, and 11 bases had no gene match. CDR1 is MNHNY, CDR2 SVGAGI, per germline (reference sequence). This CDR3 reads CASSYLGTGEPDEQYF. In DNA form, the CDR3 reads TGTGCCAGCAGTTACCTGGGGACAGGCGAACCGGACGAGCAGTACTTC.

The chain links TRBV5-6 to TRBJ1-6, with D possibly being TRBD1 (6 bases). Germline assignment: CDR1 SGHDT and CDR2 YYEEEE. The CDR3 loop spans 12 amino acids. Trimming cost V 3 bases and J 19 bases, with 17 bases left between them. For the CDR3, the DNA is TGTGCCAGCAGCTGGATCGCAGGGGTAGAACACTTT. As protein: CASSWIAGVEHF.

The count of this clonotype is one. The rearrangement uses TRBV7-2 and TRBJ2-1, with D perhaps TRBD2 (7 bases). The V end was cut by 2 bases, the J end by 9 bases, with 23 bases between. CDR1 and CDR2 (germline): SGHTA, FQGNSA. This CDR3 has 17 residues. CDR3 coding DNA: TGTGCCAGCAGCTTATGGGCTAGCGGCCAAGGGGGGGGTGAGCAGTTCTTC. Its protein product is CASSLWASGQGGGEQFF.

The rearrangement links TRBV15 to TRBJ1-1; D is unresolved. Between the trimmed V and J ends, which lost 0 bases and 2 bases, there was a span of 7 bases. This CDR3 spans 14 amino acids. Germline assignment: CDR1 LNHNV and CDR2 YYDKDF (reference sequence). CDR3 coding DNA: TGTGCCACCAGCAGAGATATGGGCAACACTGAAGCTTTCTTT. The encoded protein is CATSRDMGNTEAFF. The full variable domain, in which reference TRBV15 and TRBJ1-1 provide the parts outside the CDR3, is DAMVIQNPRYQVTQFGKPVTLSCSQTLNHNVMYWYQQKSSQAPKLLFHYYDKDFNNEADTPDNFQSRRPNTSFCFLDIRSPGLGDTAMYLCATSRDMGNTEAFFGQGTRLTVV.

The chain carries TRBV29-1 and TRBJ2-4; the D gene is possibly TRBD2 (5 bases). The CDR3 extends over 12 amino acids. Germline CDR1 SQVTM, CDR2 ANQGSEA. Between the trimmed V and J ends, which lost 0 bases and 11 bases, there was a span of 11 bases. The DNA for the CDR3 is TGCAGCGTTGAAGATGGAGGAGAACTTCAGTACTTC. It codes for CSVEDGGELQYF.